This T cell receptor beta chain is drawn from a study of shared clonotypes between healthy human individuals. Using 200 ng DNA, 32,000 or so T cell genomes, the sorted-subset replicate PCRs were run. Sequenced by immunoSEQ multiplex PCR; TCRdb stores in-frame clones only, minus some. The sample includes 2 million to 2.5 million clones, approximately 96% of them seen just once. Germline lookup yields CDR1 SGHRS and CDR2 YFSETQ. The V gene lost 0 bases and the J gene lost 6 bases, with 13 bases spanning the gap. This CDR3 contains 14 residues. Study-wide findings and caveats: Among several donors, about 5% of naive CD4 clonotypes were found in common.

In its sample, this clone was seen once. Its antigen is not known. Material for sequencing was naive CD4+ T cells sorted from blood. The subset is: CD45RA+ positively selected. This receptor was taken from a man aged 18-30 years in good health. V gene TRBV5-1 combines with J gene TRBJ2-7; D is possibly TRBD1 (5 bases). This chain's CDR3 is CASSLEQGRAEQYF. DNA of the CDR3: TGCGCCAGCAGCTTGGAGCAGGGCCGCGCCGAGCAGTACTTC. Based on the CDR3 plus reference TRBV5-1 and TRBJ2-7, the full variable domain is KAGVTQTPRYLIKTRGQQVTLSCSPISGHRSVSWYQQTPGQGLQFLFEYFSETQRNKGNFPGRFSGRQFSNSRSEMNVSTLELGDSALYLCASSLEQGRAEQYFGPGTRLTVT.